These 2 T cell receptor beta chains were all obtained from the same sample, sequenced in a study of early T cells in non-severe SARS-CoV-2 infection. MiXCR, run by TCRdb on the 5' RACE reads, gives a single entry per CDR3 protein. The sample comprises tens of thousands of distinct CDR3 sequences, roughly 4.8% of which are singletons, and under 8% rests with the top ten. The material sequenced was whole blood. The receptor set was obtained from an adult who was a healthcare worker with PCR-confirmed SARS-CoV-2 infection or an uninfected control (not recorded which).

Only a few counts were recorded for this clonotype. The rearrangement joins TRBV18 to TRBJ2-7; D is unresolved. Per the germline V gene, CDR1 is KGHSH and CDR2 is LQKENI. Trimming took 1 base from V and 3 from J, leaving 13 bases between them. The CDR3 is 15 amino acids. CDR3 nucleotide sequence: TGTGCCAGCTCACCACAAGAAGGGCTGTTCTACGAGCAGTACTTC. It codes for CASSPQEGLFYEQYF.

The chain has TRBV11-2 and TRBJ2-7; 7 positions match TRBD1. Germline CDR1 is SGHAT and CDR2 is FQNNGV. V was pared by 1 base and J by 3 bases, with 3 bases of the junction left unmatched. The CDR3 length is 14 residues. Here the CDR3 reads CASSLVRDSYEQYF. DNA of the CDR3: TGTGCCAGCAGCTTAGTTCGGGACAGCTACGAGCAGTACTTC.